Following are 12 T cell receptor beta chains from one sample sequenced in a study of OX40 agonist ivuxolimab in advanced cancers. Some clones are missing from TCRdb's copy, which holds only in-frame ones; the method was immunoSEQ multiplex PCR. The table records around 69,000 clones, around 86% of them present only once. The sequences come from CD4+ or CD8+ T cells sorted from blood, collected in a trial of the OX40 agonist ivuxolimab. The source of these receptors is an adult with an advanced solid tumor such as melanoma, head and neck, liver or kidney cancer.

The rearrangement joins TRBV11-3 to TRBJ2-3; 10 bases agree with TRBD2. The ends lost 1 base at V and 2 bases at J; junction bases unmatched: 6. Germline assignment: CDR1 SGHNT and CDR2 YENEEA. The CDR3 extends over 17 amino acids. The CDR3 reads CASSLGSGGLNTDTQYF. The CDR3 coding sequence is TGTGCCAGCAGCTTAGGTAGCGGGGGGTTGAACACAGATACGCAGTATTTT.

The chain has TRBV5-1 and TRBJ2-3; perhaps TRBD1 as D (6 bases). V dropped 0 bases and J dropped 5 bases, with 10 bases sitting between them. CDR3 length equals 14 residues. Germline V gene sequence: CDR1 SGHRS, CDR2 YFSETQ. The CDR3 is CASSLDRELDTQYF. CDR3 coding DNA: TGCGCCAGCAGCTTGGACAGGGAACTAGATACGCAGTATTTT.

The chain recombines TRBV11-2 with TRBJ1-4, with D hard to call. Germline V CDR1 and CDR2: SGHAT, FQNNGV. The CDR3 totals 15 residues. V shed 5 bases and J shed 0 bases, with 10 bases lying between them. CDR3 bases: TGTGCCAGCAGCCCATCGGCCTCAACTAATGAAAAACTGTTTTTT. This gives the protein CASSPSASTNEKLFF.

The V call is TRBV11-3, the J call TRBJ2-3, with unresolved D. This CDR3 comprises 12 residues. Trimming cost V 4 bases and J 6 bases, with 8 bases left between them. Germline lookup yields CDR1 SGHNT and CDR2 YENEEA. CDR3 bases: TGTGCCAGCAGCTCCTGGCAGGATACGCAGTATTTT. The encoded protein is CASSSWQDTQYF. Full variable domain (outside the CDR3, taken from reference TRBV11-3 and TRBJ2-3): EAGVVQSPRYKIIEKKQPVAFWCNPISGHNTLYWYLQNLGQGPELLIRYENEEAVDDSQLPKDRFSAERLKGVDSTLKIQPAELGDSAVYLCASSSWQDTQYFGPGTRLTVL.

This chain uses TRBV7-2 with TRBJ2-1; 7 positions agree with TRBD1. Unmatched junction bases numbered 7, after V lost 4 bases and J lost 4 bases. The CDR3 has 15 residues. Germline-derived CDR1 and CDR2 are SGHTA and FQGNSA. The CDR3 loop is CASSSGQITYNEQFF. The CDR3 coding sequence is TGTGCCAGCAGCTCGGGACAGATAACTTACAATGAGCAGTTCTTC.

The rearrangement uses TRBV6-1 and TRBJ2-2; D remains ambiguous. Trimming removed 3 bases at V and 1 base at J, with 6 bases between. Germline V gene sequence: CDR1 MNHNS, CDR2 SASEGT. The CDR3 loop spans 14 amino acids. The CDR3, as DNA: TGTGCCAGCAGTGACTACTTGAACACCGGGGAGCTGTTTTTT. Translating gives CASSDYLNTGELFF.

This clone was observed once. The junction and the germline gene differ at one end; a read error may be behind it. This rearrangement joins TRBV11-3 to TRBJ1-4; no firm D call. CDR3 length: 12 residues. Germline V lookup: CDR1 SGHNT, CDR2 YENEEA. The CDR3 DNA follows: TGTGCCAGCAGCGTGGAATTCGGGGAGTGGATTTTT. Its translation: CASSVEFGEWIF.

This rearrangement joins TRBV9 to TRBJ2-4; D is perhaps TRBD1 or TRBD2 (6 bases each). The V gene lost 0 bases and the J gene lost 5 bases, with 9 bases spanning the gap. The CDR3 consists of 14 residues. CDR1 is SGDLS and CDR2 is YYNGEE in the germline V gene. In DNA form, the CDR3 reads TGTGCCAGCAGCGTAGAGGGGGAGGAAAACATTCAGTACTTC. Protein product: CASSVEGEENIQYF.

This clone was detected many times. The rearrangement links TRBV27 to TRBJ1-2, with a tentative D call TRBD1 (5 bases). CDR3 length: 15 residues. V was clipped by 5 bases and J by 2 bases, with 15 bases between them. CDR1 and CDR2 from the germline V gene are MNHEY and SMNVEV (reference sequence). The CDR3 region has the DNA TGTGCCAGCAGTAAAGCGTTTGGGGGGAACTATGGCTACACCTTC. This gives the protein CASSKAFGGNYGYTF.

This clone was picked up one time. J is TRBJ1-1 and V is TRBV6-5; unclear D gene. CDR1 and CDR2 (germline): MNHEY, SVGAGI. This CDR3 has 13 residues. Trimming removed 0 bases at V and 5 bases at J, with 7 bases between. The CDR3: CASSYSRGTEAFF. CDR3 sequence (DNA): TGTGCCAGCAGTTACTCACGGGGTACTGAAGCTTTCTTT.

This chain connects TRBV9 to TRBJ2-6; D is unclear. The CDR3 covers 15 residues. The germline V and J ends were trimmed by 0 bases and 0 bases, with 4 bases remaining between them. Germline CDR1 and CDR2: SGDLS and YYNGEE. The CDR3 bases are TGTGCCAGCAGCGTAGGGGGCTCTGGGGCCAACGTCCTGACTTTC. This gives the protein CASSVGGSGANVLTF. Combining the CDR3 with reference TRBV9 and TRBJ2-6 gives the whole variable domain DSGVTQTPKHLITATGQRVTLRCSPRSGDLSVYWYQQSLDQGLQFLIQYYNGEERAKGNILERFSAQQFPDLHSELNLSSLELGDSALYFCASSVGGSGANVLTFGAGSRLTVL.

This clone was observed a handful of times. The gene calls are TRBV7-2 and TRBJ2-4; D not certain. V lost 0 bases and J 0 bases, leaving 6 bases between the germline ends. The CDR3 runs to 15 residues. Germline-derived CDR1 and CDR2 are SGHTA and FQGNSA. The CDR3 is CASSLAWTAKNIQYF. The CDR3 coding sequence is TGTGCCAGCAGCTTAGCCTGGACAGCCAAAAACATTCAGTACTTC.